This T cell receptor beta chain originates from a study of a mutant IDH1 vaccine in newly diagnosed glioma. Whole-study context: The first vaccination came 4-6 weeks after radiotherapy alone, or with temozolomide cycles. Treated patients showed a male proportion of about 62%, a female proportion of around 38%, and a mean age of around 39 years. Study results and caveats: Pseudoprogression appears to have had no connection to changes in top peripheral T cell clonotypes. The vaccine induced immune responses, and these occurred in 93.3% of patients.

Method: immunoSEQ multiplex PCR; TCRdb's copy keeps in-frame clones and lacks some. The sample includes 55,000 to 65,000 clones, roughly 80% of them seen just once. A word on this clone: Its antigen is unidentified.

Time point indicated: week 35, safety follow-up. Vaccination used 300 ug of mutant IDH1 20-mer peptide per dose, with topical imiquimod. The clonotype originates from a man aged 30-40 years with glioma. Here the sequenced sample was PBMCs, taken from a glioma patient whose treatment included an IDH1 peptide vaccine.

For the CDR3, the DNA is TGTGCCAGCAGTTACTCGATGTTAGGGGCAGATACGCAGTATTTT. Translation: CASSYSMLGADTQYF. This rearrangement joins TRBV6-5 to TRBJ2-3; a weak D match, TRBD1 (5 bases). Per the germline V gene, CDR1 is MNHEY and CDR2 is SVGAGI. The CDR3 totals 15 residues. Between the trimmed V and J ends, which lost 0 bases and 4 bases, there was a span of 11 bases.